These T cell receptor beta chains were read from a single sample in a study of blood T cell repertoires in COVID-19. Produced via immunoSEQ multiplex PCR; TCRdb's table is partial and in-frame only. The sample lists more than 350,000 clones, 89% occurring once. Sequencing input: peripheral blood. Receptors were obtained from a woman in her twenties or thirties with COVID-19, enrolled during active disease. Both conserved end residues are part of each CDR3. A D gene is named only where the DNA matches it firmly. Rows may omit the clone size; those that give it use once, few, many or a size class.

j_call: TRBJ1-2; v_call: TRBV29-1; d_call: .; clone_size: .; cdr3_nt: TGCAGCGTTGAAGATCAGGTGTGGAACTATGGCTACACCTTC; cdr3_aa: CSVEDQVWNYGYTF
j_call: TRBJ2-3; v_call: TRBV24-1; d_call: TRBD2; clone_size: once; cdr3_nt: TGTGCCACCAGTGATTATGGAGCGGGAGCAACAGATACGCAGTATTTT; cdr3_aa: CATSDYGAGATDTQYF
j_call: TRBJ1-2; v_call: TRBV5-3; d_call: .; clone_size: .; cdr3_nt: TGTGCCAGAAGCCCGGAGGGGATGGTAAGAGGTGGCTACACCTTC; cdr3_aa: CARSPEGMVRGGYTF
j_call: TRBJ1-4; v_call: TRBV4-3; d_call: .; clone_size: .; cdr3_nt: TGCGCCAGCAGCCAAGATTTCCGGTTTAATGAAAAACTGTTTTTT; cdr3_aa: CASSQDFRFNEKLFF
j_call: TRBJ2-7; v_call: TRBV10-2; d_call: TRBD1; clone_size: .; cdr3_nt: TGCGCCAGCAGCCTCGGACAGGACTACGAGCAGTACTTC; cdr3_aa: CASSLGQDYEQYF
j_call: TRBJ1-1; v_call: TRBV7-2; d_call: .; clone_size: .; cdr3_nt: TGTGCCAGCAGCTTAGGTTTCGGGGTTATGGTAGCTTTCTTT; cdr3_aa: CASSLGFGVMVAFF
j_call: TRBJ1-6; v_call: TRBV28; d_call: .; clone_size: .; cdr3_nt: TGTGCCAGCAGCGCCCCTCCGGGAAGTCAGACCCATAATTCACCCCTCCACTTT; cdr3_aa: CASSAPPGSQTHNSPLHF
j_call: TRBJ1-2; v_call: TRBV10-3; d_call: .; clone_size: .; cdr3_nt: TGTGCCATCAGTGAGTCATTCCGGAGAGCTAACTATGGCTACACCTTC; cdr3_aa: CAISESFRRANYGYTF
j_call: TRBJ2-1; v_call: TRBV6-4; d_call: TRBD2; clone_size: .; cdr3_nt: TGTGCCAGCAACAGACTAGCGGGGGCTCCCTCCTACAATGAGCAGTTCTTC; cdr3_aa: CASNRLAGAPSYNEQFF
j_call: TRBJ2-7; v_call: TRBV7-9; d_call: .; clone_size: .; cdr3_nt: TGTGCCAGCAGCTTGGGACTGACGGGACCATACGAGCAGTACTTC; cdr3_aa: CASSLGLTGPYEQYF
j_call: TRBJ2-2; v_call: TRBV13; d_call: TRBD2; clone_size: .; cdr3_nt: TGTGCCAGCAGACCCGCGGGAGAGTGGAACACCGGGGAGCTGTTTTTT; cdr3_aa: CASRPAGEWNTGELFF
j_call: TRBJ1-2; v_call: TRBV19; d_call: .; clone_size: .; cdr3_nt: TGTGCCAGTAGTATAGGGGGCAGAGCTAACTATGGCTACACCTTC; cdr3_aa: CASSIGGRANYGYTF
j_call: TRBJ2-3; v_call: TRBV28; d_call: TRBD2; clone_size: .; cdr3_nt: TGTGCCAGCAGTTTAAACCCGGGGCGCGGGGGGACCGCAGATACGCAGTATTTT; cdr3_aa: CASSLNPGRGGTADTQYF
j_call: TRBJ2-5; v_call: TRBV11-2; d_call: .; clone_size: once; cdr3_nt: TGTGCCAGCAGCTTAGATTGGCAGGCAGAGACCCAGTACTTC; cdr3_aa: CASSLDWQAETQYF
j_call: TRBJ1-3; v_call: TRBV10-2; d_call: .; clone_size: .; cdr3_nt: TGCGCCGCAAACAGGGAGGGGACCCCTGGAAACACCATATATTTT; cdr3_aa: CAANREGTPGNTIYF
j_call: TRBJ2-1; v_call: TRBV7-9; d_call: .; clone_size: .; cdr3_nt: TGTGCCAGCAGCCCTAGGGGGGGTAGCTCCTACAATGAGCAGTTCTTC; cdr3_aa: CASSPRGGSSYNEQFF
j_call: TRBJ2-1; v_call: TRBV27; d_call: TRBD1; clone_size: .; cdr3_nt: TGTGCCAGCACCCATAGTCCCGGACAGGGTATGAATGAGCAGTTCTTC; cdr3_aa: CASTHSPGQGMNEQFF
j_call: TRBJ1-5; v_call: TRBV6-5; d_call: TRBD1; clone_size: .; cdr3_nt: TGTGCCAGCAACCAGGACAGGGGTCAGCCCCAGCATTTT; cdr3_aa: CASNQDRGQPQHF
j_call: TRBJ1-5; v_call: TRBV24-1; d_call: .; clone_size: .; cdr3_nt: TGTGCCACCAGTGCGCAGAGCAATCAGCCCCAGCATTTT; cdr3_aa: CATSAQSNQPQHF
j_call: TRBJ1-5; v_call: TRBV21-1; d_call: .; clone_size: .; cdr3_nt: TGTGCCAGCAGCAAAGCGCGCGGGGCCGGCCAGCCCCAGCATTTT; cdr3_aa: CASSKARGAGQPQHF
j_call: TRBJ1-2; v_call: TRBV3-1/TRBV3-2; d_call: .; clone_size: .; cdr3_nt: TGTGCCAGCAGCCAGGGCAGTGGATTGGGAGGGTACACCTTC; cdr3_aa: CASSQGSGLGGYTF
j_call: TRBJ2-5; v_call: TRBV4-1; d_call: .; clone_size: .; cdr3_nt: TGCGCCAGCAGCCAACCCGGGATCCAAGAGACCCAGTACTTC; cdr3_aa: CASSQPGIQETQYF
j_call: TRBJ1-3; v_call: TRBV25-1; d_call: .; clone_size: .; cdr3_nt: TGTGCCAGCATAACAGCCTCTGGAAACACCATATATTTT; cdr3_aa: CASITASGNTIYF
j_call: TRBJ2-3; v_call: TRBV4-3; d_call: TRBD2; clone_size: .; cdr3_nt: TGCGCCAGCAGCCAAGATGTAGCGGGGGTCCGAAATACGCAGTATTTT; cdr3_aa: CASSQDVAGVRNTQYF
j_call: TRBJ1-1; v_call: TRBV6-2/TRBV6-3; d_call: .; clone_size: once; cdr3_nt: TGTGCCAGCAGTTACCCGCAGGGGTTTCTGAACACTGAAGCTTTCTTT; cdr3_aa: CASSYPQGFLNTEAFF
j_call: TRBJ2-1; v_call: TRBV19; d_call: TRBD2; clone_size: .; cdr3_nt: TGTGCCAGTAGTACTAGCGGGGGTCCATACAATGAGCAGTTCTTC; cdr3_aa: CASSTSGGPYNEQFF
j_call: TRBJ1-1; v_call: TRBV7-9; d_call: TRBD1; clone_size: .; cdr3_nt: TGTGCCAGCAGCTCCCAGGGGGCTATGAACACTGAAGCTTTCTTT; cdr3_aa: CASSSQGAMNTEAFF
j_call: TRBJ2-1; v_call: TRBV7-2; d_call: TRBD2; clone_size: .; cdr3_nt: TGTGCCAGCAGCTTAGAGACTAGCGGGATCAGAGAGCAGTTCTTC; cdr3_aa: CASSLETSGIREQFF
j_call: TRBJ1-1; v_call: TRBV24-1; d_call: .; clone_size: .; cdr3_nt: TGTGCCACCTCCGGACACCCGAACACTGAAGCTTTCTTT; cdr3_aa: CATSGHPNTEAFF
j_call: TRBJ2-2; v_call: TRBV2; d_call: TRBD2; clone_size: .; cdr3_nt: TGTGCCAGCAGGAAGGGACTAGCGGGAGGGCCGACCGGGGAGCTGTTTTTT; cdr3_aa: CASRKGLAGGPTGELFF
j_call: TRBJ1-3; v_call: TRBV9; d_call: .; clone_size: .; cdr3_nt: TGTGCCAGCAGCGTAGCTCGGGAGAGAGGGGTGAGGGGAAACACCATATATTTT; cdr3_aa: CASSVARERGVRGNTIYF
j_call: TRBJ2-5; v_call: TRBV7-2; d_call: TRBD2; clone_size: .; cdr3_nt: TGTGCCAGCAGCTTCGCGGCGGGGGGTTATGAGACCCAGTACTTC; cdr3_aa: CASSFAAGGYETQYF
j_call: TRBJ1-3; v_call: TRBV6-1; d_call: .; clone_size: .; cdr3_nt: TGTGCCAGCAGTGAGTTGGGAGGGAGTAACACCATATATTTT; cdr3_aa: CASSELGGSNTIYF
j_call: TRBJ2-2; v_call: TRBV11-2; d_call: .; clone_size: .; cdr3_nt: TGTGCCAGCAGCTTAGTCCTGAGCGGACCGAACACCGGGGAGCTGTTTTTT; cdr3_aa: CASSLVLSGPNTGELFF
j_call: TRBJ2-7; v_call: TRBV29-1; d_call: TRBD1; clone_size: .; cdr3_nt: TGCAGCGTCGGACCGGGACAGGGGACCTACGAGCAGTACTTC; cdr3_aa: CSVGPGQGTYEQYF
j_call: TRBJ2-7; v_call: TRBV7-9; d_call: TRBD1; clone_size: .; cdr3_nt: TGTGCCAGCTTAAGTAGGGACAGCTACGAGCAGTACTTC; cdr3_aa: CASLSRDSYEQYF
j_call: TRBJ1-2; v_call: TRBV27; d_call: .; clone_size: .; cdr3_nt: TGTGCCAGCAGTTCTATCGACAGGAGAGGCTACACCTTC; cdr3_aa: CASSSIDRRGYTF
j_call: TRBJ2-7; v_call: TRBV4-1; d_call: TRBD1; clone_size: .; cdr3_nt: TGCGCCAGCAGCGACAGGGGTTACGAGCAGTACTTC; cdr3_aa: CASSDRGYEQYF
j_call: TRBJ2-1; v_call: TRBV3-1/TRBV3-2; d_call: .; clone_size: .; cdr3_nt: TGTGCCAGCAGCCAAGGTAAAGCTCCTAGCGTAAAGCAGTTCTTC; cdr3_aa: CASSQGKAPSVKQFF
j_call: TRBJ1-1; v_call: TRBV7-9; d_call: TRBD1; clone_size: .; cdr3_nt: TGTGCCAGCAGCTCGCGACAGGGGATGAACACTGAAGCTTTCTTT; cdr3_aa: CASSSRQGMNTEAFF
j_call: TRBJ1-5; v_call: TRBV5-8; d_call: .; clone_size: .; cdr3_nt: TGTGCCAGCAGCTTTGGGACATCTAAGAGTCAGCCCCAGCATTTT; cdr3_aa: CASSFGTSKSQPQHF
j_call: TRBJ2-7; v_call: TRBV2; d_call: TRBD1; clone_size: .; cdr3_nt: TGTGCCAGCAGTGGACAGGGAGACGAGCAGTACTTC; cdr3_aa: CASSGQGDEQYF
j_call: TRBJ1-2; v_call: TRBV6-2/TRBV6-3; d_call: TRBD1; clone_size: .; cdr3_nt: TGTGCCAGCAGTCGGCCGACAGGGGCTAACTATGGCTACACCTTC; cdr3_aa: CASSRPTGANYGYTF
j_call: TRBJ2-1; v_call: TRBV7-2; d_call: .; clone_size: .; cdr3_nt: TGTGCCAGCAGCTTAGCGAGGGCAATTTCCTACAATGAGCAGTTCTTC; cdr3_aa: CASSLARAISYNEQFF
j_call: TRBJ2-7; v_call: TRBV6-5; d_call: TRBD1; clone_size: .; cdr3_nt: TGTGCCAGCAGTTGGGACAGGCCGGTAGAGTCCTACGAGCAGTACTTC; cdr3_aa: CASSWDRPVESYEQYF
j_call: TRBJ2-6; v_call: TRBV10-2; d_call: .; clone_size: .; cdr3_nt: TGCGCCAGCAGCGTCGGCTCTGGGGCCAACGTCCTGACTTTC; cdr3_aa: CASSVGSGANVLTF
j_call: TRBJ2-1; v_call: TRBV2; d_call: .; clone_size: few; cdr3_nt: TGTGCCAGCACCGGGTATGGGGAGAGCGGTGATGAGCAGTTCTTC; cdr3_aa: CASTGYGESGDEQFF
j_call: TRBJ2-5; v_call: TRBV11-3; d_call: .; clone_size: .; cdr3_nt: TGTGCCAGCAGCTTCCAGCAGCGGGAGACCCAGTACTTC; cdr3_aa: CASSFQQRETQYF